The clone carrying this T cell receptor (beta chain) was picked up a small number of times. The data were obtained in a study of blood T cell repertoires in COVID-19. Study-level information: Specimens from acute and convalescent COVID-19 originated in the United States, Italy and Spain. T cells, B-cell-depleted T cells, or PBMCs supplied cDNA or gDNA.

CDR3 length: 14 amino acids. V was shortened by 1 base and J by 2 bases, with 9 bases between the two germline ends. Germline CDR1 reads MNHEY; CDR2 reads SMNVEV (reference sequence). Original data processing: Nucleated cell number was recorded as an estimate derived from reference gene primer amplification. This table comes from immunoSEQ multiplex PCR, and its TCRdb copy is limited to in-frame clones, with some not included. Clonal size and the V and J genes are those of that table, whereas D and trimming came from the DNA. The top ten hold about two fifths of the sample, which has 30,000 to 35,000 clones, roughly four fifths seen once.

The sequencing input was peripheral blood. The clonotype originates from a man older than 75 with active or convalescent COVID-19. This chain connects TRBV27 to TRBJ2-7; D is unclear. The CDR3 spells CASSLYKEPYEQYF. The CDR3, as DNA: TGTGCCAGCAGTTTATACAAGGAGCCCTACGAGCAGTACTTC.